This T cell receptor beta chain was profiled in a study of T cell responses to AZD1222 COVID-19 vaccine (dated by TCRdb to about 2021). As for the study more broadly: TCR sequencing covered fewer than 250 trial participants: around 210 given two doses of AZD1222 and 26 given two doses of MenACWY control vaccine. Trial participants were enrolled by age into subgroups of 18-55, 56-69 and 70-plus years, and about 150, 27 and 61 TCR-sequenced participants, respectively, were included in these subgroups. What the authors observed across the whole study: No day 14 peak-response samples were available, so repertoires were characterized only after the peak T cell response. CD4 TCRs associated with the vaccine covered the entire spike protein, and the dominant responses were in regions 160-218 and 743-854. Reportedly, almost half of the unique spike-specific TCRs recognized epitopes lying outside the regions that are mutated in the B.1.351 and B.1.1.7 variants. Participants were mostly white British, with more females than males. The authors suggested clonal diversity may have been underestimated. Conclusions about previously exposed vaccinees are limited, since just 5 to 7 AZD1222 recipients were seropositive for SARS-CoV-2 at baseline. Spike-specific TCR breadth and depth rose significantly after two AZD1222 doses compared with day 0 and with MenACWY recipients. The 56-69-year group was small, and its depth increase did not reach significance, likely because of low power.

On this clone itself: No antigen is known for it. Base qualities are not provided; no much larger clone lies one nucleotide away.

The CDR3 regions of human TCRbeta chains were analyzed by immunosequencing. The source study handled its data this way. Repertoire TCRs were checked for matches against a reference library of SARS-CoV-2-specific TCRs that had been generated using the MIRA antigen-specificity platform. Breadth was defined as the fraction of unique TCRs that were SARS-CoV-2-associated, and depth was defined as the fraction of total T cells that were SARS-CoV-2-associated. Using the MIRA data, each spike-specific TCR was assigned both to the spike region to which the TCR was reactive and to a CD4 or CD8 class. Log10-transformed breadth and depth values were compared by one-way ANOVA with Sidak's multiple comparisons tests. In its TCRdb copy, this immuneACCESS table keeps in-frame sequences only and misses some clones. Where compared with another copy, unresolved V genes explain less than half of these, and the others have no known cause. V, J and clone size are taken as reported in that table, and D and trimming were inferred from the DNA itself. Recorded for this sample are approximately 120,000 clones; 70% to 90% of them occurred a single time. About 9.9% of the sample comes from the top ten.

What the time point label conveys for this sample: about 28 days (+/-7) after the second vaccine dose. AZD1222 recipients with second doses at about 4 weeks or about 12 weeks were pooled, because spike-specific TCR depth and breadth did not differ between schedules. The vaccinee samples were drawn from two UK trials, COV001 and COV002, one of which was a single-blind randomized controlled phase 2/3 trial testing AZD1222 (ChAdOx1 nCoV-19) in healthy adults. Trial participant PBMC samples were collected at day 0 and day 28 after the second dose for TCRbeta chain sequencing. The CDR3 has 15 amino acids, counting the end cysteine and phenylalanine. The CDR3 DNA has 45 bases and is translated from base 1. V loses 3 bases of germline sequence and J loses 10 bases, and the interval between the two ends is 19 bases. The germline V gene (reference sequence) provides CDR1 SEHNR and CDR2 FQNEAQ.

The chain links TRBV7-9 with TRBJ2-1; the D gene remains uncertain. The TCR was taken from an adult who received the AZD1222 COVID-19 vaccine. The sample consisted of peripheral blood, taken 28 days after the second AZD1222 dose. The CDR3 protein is CASSFALDARPEQFF. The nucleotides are TGTGCCAGCAGCTTCGCTTTGGATGCCCGACCCGAGCAGTTCTTC.